The T cell receptor beta chain under discussion was sequenced for a study of blood T cells in healthy people across ages. Next came a second PCR, run for about 6 to 12 cycles, which used a sample-barcoded 5' primer along with a J-beta primer mix. Using its own MiXCR run on the 5' RACE reads, TCRdb lists one record per CDR3 protein. The sample records 550,000 to 750,000 distinct CDR3 sequences, under 25% being singletons. This clonotype was seen more than once but under ten times. CDR1 and CDR2 from the germline V gene are LNHNV and YYDKDF (reference sequence). The ends were cut back, 0 bases at V and 5 bases at J, with 8 bases in the middle. The CDR3 is made up of 13 amino acids. Extracted total RNA amounted to at least 5.5 micrograms for each sample.

The material sequenced was blood. V and J are TRBV15 and TRBJ2-7; D uncertain. The TCR comes from a man aged 65 to 79 in good health. The CDR3 here is CATSRDGIHEQYF. CDR3 in DNA: TGTGCCACCAGCAGAGATGGGATCCACGAGCAGTACTTC.